The sequence of this T cell receptor beta chain was determined in a study of beta chain features in type 1 diabetes listed by TCRdb under 2018. Notes on the research overall: Mean age, gender distribution, total cell number and subset yield were not different between patients and healthy donors. Across all samples, some 99 million sorted cells were examined, and cell number per subset correlated strongly with RNA yield. In the study, recently diagnosed type 1 diabetes patients and matched healthy donors were compared on the TCRB repertoires of their sorted circulating CD4+ T cell subsets. Whereas all 30 or so donors provided naive and central memory subsets, regulatory and stem cell-like memory subsets were isolated from just 8 patients and roughly eight healthy donors.

Each donor gave one peripheral blood draw, averaging approximately 110 mL, which was collected into heparinised tubes. A BD FACSAria II and a panel including CD45RO, CCR7, CD25, CD127, CD95 and CD27 were used to sort naive, central memory, regulatory and stem cell-like memory CD4+ T cells. All sorted populations exceeded 95% purity. Right away, PBMCs were isolated by Lymphoprep density gradient centrifugation and were stained directly, with no culture step. Samples were stained and sorted in pairs, with one healthy donor and one patient per experiment, so that batch effects were minimized. CDR1 KGHSH and CDR2 LQKENI are derived from the germline V gene. Cut back by 2 bases and 7 bases, the V and J ends lie 12 bases apart. The CDR3, from cysteine to phenylalanine, totals 13 residues. Only the CDR3 part of the read is kept: 39 bases, read in frame from the first base. The entire amount of isolated RNA was reverse transcribed using the High Capacity cDNA Reverse Transcription Kit, so the sequenced TCRB transcripts were expressed ones. Naive, central memory and regulatory T cell samples underwent deep immunoSEQ sequencing, averaging about 3.57 million total reads per sample. Sorted cells were lysed in RLT buffer, and RNA was extracted using DNase-treated RNeasy Micro or Mini kits according to cell number. Each cell subset was processed separately to prevent cross-contamination, with patient and healthy donor samples processed together. Using the immunoSEQ multiplex PCR, TCRB sequences were amplified from cDNA into 87-bp fragments spanning the CDR3 region. Sequencing of the amplicons was performed on the Illumina HiSeq platform. From the authors' description of their analysis: Synthetic template baselines were used to correct PCR bias computationally, reads within Hamming distance 2 were collapsed together, and singletons that could not be merged were discarded. Reads were aligned against IMGT so that V, D and J genes, CDR3 length and insertions or deletions at six rearrangement sites could be assigned. Clonotype counts were normalized to sorted cell number within each subset before computing true diversity and Gini coefficients with the tcR R package. The overlap coefficient, calculated on TCRB nucleotide sequences, was used to quantify repertoire sharing. Out-of-frame TCRB sequences from naive cells were analyzed as a proxy for the pre-selection repertoire. TCRdb took this table from immuneACCESS and kept in-frame rearrangements with V and J called. Such tables lack part of the clones; where checked against another copy, unresolved V genes explain under half of the gap, and the rest is unexplained. That table supplies the V and J calls and clone size; D and trimming were determined from the DNA. This sample lists under 900,000 clones; roughly a sixth were detected once. The ten top clones hold 0.02% to 0.025% of the sample.

Summary of the overall study and its limitations: Type 1 diabetes patients showed a moderate but significant shortening of TCRB CDR3 length in all four CD4+ subsets. Because cDNA was sequenced instead of genomic DNA, activated cells with high expression could be over-represented, although the groups did not differ in activation or CD3 levels. Because small numbers of individuals were included in the HLA sub-analyses, any influence of HLA type on TCRB rearrangement was left unresolved. Fewer insertions and more nucleotide deletions at VDJ recombination sites were observed in patients with type 1 diabetes, implying thymic rearrangement abnormalities. Naive, central memory and regulatory TCRB repertoires appeared to be more alike among patients than among healthy donors. Shorter templates might be favored by PCR, yet because patient and control samples were amplified and corrected together, any such skew would affect both groups equally.

This clone showed up just a few times. Its antigen is currently not known. No quality values exist for individual bases; no much larger clone is one base distant. The source of this sequence is a woman aged 18-29 years in good health. In this chain, TRBV18 is recombined with TRBJ2-7; no D gene can be assigned with confidence. Sequenced input: naive CD4+ T cells from blood. The intended sense of this specimen's cell subset or site label: true naive CD4+ T cells. CDR3 reads: CASSPYSLWEQYF. The sequence in DNA is TGTGCCAGCTCACCATACTCCCTCTGGGAGCAGTACTTC.